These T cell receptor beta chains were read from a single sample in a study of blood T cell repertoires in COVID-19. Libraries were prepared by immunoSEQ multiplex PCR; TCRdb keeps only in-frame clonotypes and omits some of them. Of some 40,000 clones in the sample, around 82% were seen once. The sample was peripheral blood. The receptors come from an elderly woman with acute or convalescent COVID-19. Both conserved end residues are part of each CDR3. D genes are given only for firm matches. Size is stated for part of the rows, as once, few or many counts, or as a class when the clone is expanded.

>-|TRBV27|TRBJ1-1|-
CASQGLTEAFF
TGTGCCAGCCAGGGACTCACTGAAGCTTTCTTT
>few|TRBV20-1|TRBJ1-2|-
CSASQYGYTF
TGCAGTGCTAGCCAGTATGGCTACACCTTC
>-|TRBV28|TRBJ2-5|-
CASSLWKDSVKETQYF
TGTGCCAGCAGTTTATGGAAAGACAGTGTTAAAGAGACCCAGTACTTC
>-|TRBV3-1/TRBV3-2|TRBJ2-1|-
CASSRVGGNEQFF
TGTGCCAGCAGCCGGGTGGGAGGCAATGAGCAGTTCTTC
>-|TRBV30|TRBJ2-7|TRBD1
CAWDSGTAIPEQYF
TGTGCCTGGGACTCCGGGACAGCCATTCCCGAGCAGTACTTC
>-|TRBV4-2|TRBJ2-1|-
CASSQDLRRSSYNEQFF
TGTGCCAGCAGCCAAGATTTGAGAAGGAGCTCCTACAATGAGCAGTTCTTC
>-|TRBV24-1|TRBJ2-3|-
CATSDGALSTQYF
TGTGCCACCAGTGATGGGGCCTTATCCACGCAGTATTTT
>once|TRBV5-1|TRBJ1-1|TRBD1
CASSPGTDEAFF
TGCGCCAGCAGCCCGGGGACAGACGAAGCTTTCTTT
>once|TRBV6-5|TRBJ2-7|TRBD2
CASSALGLAVEQYF
TGTGCCAGCAGCGCTTTGGGACTAGCGGTGGAGCAGTACTTC
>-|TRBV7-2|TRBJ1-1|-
CASSLRQVNTEAFF
TGTGCCAGCAGCTTGAGACAGGTGAACACTGAAGCTTTCTTT
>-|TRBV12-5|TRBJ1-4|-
CASGLVGGDEKLFF
TGTGCTAGTGGTTTGGTAGGGGGGGACGAAAAACTGTTTTTT
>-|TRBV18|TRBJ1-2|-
CASSPKAGNYGYTF
TGTGCCAGCTCACCAAAGGCAGGGAATTATGGCTACACCTTC
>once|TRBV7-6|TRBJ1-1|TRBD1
CASSRTAGTGALMNTEAFF
TGTGCCAGCAGCCGTACTGCCGGGACAGGAGCACTAATGAACACTGAAGCTTTCTTT
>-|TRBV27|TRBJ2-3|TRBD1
CASSQQGTITDTQYF
TGTGCCAGCAGTCAACAGGGGACAATCACAGATACGCAGTATTTT
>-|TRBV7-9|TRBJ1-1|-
CASNHYRDENTEAFF
TGTGCCAGCAACCATTACAGGGACGAGAACACTGAAGCTTTCTTT
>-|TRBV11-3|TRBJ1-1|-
CASSSLGVGCNTEAFF
TGTGCCAGCAGCTCACTCGGGGTCGGCTGCAACACTGAAGCTTTCTTT
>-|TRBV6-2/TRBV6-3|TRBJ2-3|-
CASSYPAAGEDTQYF
TGTGCCAGCAGTTACCCAGCGGCAGGGGAAGATACGCAGTATTTT
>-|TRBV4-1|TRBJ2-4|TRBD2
CASSQWSSGKNIQYF
TGCGCCAGCAGCCAATGGAGTAGCGGGAAAAACATTCAGTACTTC
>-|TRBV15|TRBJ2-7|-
CATSRDQGSYEQYF
TGTGCCACCAGCAGAGATCAGGGGTCCTACGAGCAGTACTTC
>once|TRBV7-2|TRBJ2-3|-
CASSLARPTDTQYF
TGTGCCAGCAGCTTAGCGCGGCCGACAGATACGCAGTATTTT
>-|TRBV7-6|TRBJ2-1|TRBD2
CASSSASGTPTDEQFF
TGTGCCAGCAGCTCTGCTAGCGGGACCCCGACCGATGAGCAGTTCTTC
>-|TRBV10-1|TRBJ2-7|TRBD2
CASSEGLPGGYEQYF
TGCGCCAGCAGTGAGGGGCTCCCGGGAGGGTACGAGCAGTACTTC
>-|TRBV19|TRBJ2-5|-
CASSTPASEGLFLETQYF
TGTGCCAGTAGTACGCCTGCTAGCGAGGGGCTTTTTCTAGAGACCCAGTACTTC
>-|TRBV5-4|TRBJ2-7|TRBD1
CASSRGGSVDTYEQYF
TGTGCCAGCAGCCGAGGGGGCAGCGTCGATACCTACGAGCAGTACTTC
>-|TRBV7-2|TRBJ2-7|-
CASSLLGSAIEQYF
TGTGCCAGCAGCTTACTCGGGAGTGCGATCGAGCAGTACTTC
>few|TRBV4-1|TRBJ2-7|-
CASSQFLGALTYEQYF
TGCGCCAGCAGCCAATTTCTTGGAGCACTTACCTACGAGCAGTACTTC
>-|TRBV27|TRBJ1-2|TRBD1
CASSLQGAQSPGYTF
TGTGCCAGCAGTTTACAGGGGGCGCAGTCCCCTGGCTACACCTTC
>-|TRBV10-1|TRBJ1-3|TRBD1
CASSTGTVFGNTIYF
TGCGCCAGCAGCACCGGGACAGTTTTTGGAAACACCATATATTTT
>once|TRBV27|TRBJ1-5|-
CASSLGLSSKPQHF
TGTGCCAGCAGCCTTGGGCTGTCAAGCAAGCCCCAGCATTTT
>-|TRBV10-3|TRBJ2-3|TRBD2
CAISGPGLATDTQYF
TGTGCCATCAGTGGACCGGGACTAGCGACAGATACGCAGTATTTT
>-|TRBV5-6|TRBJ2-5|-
CASSLALGRQETQYF
TGTGCCAGCAGCTTGGCCTTGGGGAGGCAAGAGACCCAGTACTTC
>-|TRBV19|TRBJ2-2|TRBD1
CASSKGAGGIGELFF
TGTGCCAGTAGTAAGGGGGCAGGGGGCATTGGGGAGCTGTTTTTT
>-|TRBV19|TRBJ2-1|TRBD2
CASSIEGPAASGYNEQFF
TGTGCCAGTAGTATAGAGGGCCCCGCGGCTAGCGGGTACAATGAGCAGTTCTTC
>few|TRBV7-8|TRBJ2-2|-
CASPRPSGINPLNTGELFF
TGTGCCAGCCCCCGCCCGTCCGGGATAAACCCGTTAAACACCGGGGAGCTGTTTTTT
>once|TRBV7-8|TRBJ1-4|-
CASSFTGDEKLFF
TGTGCCAGCAGCTTTACAGGTGATGAAAAACTGTTTTTT
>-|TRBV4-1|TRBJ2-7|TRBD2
CASSQDDNSLAGANEQYF
TGCGCCAGCAGCCAAGATGATAACAGCCTAGCGGGAGCCAACGAGCAGTACTTC
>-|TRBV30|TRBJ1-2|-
CAWNRDNNGYTF
TGTGCCTGGAATAGGGACAACAATGGCTACACCTTC
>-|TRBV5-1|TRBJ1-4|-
CASSLEQGGEKLFF
TGCGCCAGCAGCTTGGAACAGGGTGGAGAAAAACTGTTTTTT
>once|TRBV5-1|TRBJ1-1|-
CASSKDSSYTEAFF
TGCGCCAGCAGCAAAGACAGCAGCTACACTGAAGCTTTCTTT
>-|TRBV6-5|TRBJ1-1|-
CASDQGRTEAFF
TGTGCCAGCGACCAGGGAAGAACTGAAGCTTTCTTT
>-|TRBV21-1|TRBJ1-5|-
CASSKVVGQGVRNQPQHF
TGTGCCAGCAGCAAAGTAGTCGGACAGGGAGTACGGAATCAGCCCCAGCATTTT
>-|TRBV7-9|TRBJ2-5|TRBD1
CASSLSAGQAGETQYF
TGTGCCAGCAGCTTGTCGGCGGGACAGGCGGGCGAGACCCAGTACTTC
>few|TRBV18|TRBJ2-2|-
CASSLTSIGPPNTGELFF
TGTGCCAGCTCACTTACTAGCATCGGTCCCCCGAACACCGGGGAGCTGTTTTTT
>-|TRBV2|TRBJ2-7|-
CASSTDVGYEQYF
TGTGCCAGCAGTACAGACGTAGGATACGAGCAGTACTTC
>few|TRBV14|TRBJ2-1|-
CASSFHSAGSEQFF
TGTGCCAGCAGCTTCCATAGCGCCGGTAGTGAGCAGTTCTTC
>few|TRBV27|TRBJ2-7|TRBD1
CASSLSAGGYEQYF
TGTGCCAGCAGTTTATCCGCAGGGGGTTACGAGCAGTACTTC
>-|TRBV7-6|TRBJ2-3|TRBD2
CASSALAGGPGTDTQYF
TGTGCCAGCAGCGCACTAGCGGGAGGGCCCGGCACAGATACGCAGTATTTT
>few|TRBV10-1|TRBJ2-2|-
CASSGRAGSNTGELFF
TGCGCCAGCAGTGGGAGGGCCGGCTCGAACACCGGGGAGCTGTTTTTT